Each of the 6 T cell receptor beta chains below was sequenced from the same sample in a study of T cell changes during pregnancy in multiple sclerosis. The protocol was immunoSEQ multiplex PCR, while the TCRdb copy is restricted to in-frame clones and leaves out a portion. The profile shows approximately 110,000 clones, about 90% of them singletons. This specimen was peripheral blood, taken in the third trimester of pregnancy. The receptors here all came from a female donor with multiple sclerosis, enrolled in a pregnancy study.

The CDR3 sequence is CASSQVGTGAGNTIYF. The CDR3 nucleotides read TGCGCCAGCAGCCAAGTGGGGACGGGGGCTGGAAACACCATATATTTT. This chain links TRBV4-1 with TRBJ1-3, with TRBD1 as a possible D gene (5 bases). The germline V and J ends were trimmed by 1 base and 2 bases, with 12 bases remaining between them. CDR3 length equals 16 residues. In germline, CDR1 is MGHRA, CDR2 YSYEKL.

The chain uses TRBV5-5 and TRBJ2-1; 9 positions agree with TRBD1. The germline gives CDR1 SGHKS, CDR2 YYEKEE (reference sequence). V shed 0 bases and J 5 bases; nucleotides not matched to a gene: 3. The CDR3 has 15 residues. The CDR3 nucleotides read TGTGCCAGCAGCTTGGAAGGGACAGGGAACAATGAGCAGTTCTTC. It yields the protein CASSLEGTGNNEQFF.

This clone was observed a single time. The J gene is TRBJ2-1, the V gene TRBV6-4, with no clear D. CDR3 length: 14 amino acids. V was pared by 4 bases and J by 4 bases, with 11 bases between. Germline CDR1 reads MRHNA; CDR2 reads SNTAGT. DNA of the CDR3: TGTGCCAGCAGTGTTGGCGGATTGTACAATGAGCAGTTCTTC. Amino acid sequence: CASSVGGLYNEQFF.

CDR3 DNA: TGTGCCACTTCCTACCGGGGCACAGATACGCAGTATTTT. Its protein is CATSYRGTDTQYF. This chain links TRBV27 with TRBJ2-3; D not resolved. The CDR3 length is 13 residues. Per germline, CDR1 MNHEY and CDR2 SMNVEV (reference sequence). Deletions cut 10 bases from V and 1 base from J, with 12 bases between.

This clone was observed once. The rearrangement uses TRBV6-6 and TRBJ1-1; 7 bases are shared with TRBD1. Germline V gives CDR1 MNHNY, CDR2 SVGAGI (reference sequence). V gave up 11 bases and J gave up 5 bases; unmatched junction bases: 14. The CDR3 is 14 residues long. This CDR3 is CASDPQGVGTEAFF. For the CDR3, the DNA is TGTGCCTCCGATCCCCAGGGGGTCGGGACTGAAGCTTTCTTT.

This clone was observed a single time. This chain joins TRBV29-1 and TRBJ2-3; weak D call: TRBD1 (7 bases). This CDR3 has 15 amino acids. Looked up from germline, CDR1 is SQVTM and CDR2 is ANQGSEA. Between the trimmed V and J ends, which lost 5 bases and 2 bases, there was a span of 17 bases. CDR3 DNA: TGCAGCGTTCCCCCGCGGGACAGTTACACAGATACGCAGTATTTT. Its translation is CSVPPRDSYTDTQYF.